Detailed here is one T cell receptor (beta chain). The data were produced by immunoSEQ multiplex PCR, yet TCRdb's version contains in-frame clones alone and is incomplete. Counted here are approximately 11,000 clones, 85% to 95% occurring once; the ten biggest clones make up 0.25% to 0.3%. These data are taken from a study of T cell changes during pregnancy in multiple sclerosis. Germline CDR1 SGHRS, CDR2 YFSETQ. The CDR3 runs 13 residues. Unmatched junction bases numbered 3, after V lost 3 bases and J lost 6 bases. This TCR was sampled from a female donor with multiple sclerosis, enrolled in a pregnancy study. The sequenced sample was CD4+ T cells from peripheral blood mononuclear cells, obtained before pregnancy. The chain employs TRBV5-1 and TRBJ1-2, with 9 bases identical to TRBD1. As DNA, the CDR3 is TGCGCCAGCAGCTCGGGACAGGGAGATGGCTACACCTTC. Translating it yields CASSSGQGDGYTF.